This T cell receptor beta chain was sequenced during a study of blood T cell repertoires in COVID-19. Study-level background: Italy, Spain and the United States were the sources of the convalescent and acute COVID-19 samples.

Participants were aged about 18 to 100 years from about 25 US areas. Participants' own reports of clinical history determined their cohort assignment. Original processing notes: Estimation of nucleated cell counts relied on the amplification of reference gene primers. This table comes from immunoSEQ multiplex PCR, and its TCRdb copy is limited to in-frame clones, with some not included. V and J calls and clone size are copied from that table; D and trimming were computed from the DNA. The repertoire includes 300,000 to 400,000 clones, 85% of them detected once, and over 1.5% sits in the top ten. Trimming cost V 2 bases and J 3 bases, with 11 bases left between them. This CDR3 is built from 14 residues. CDR1 is MNHEY, CDR2 SMNVEV, per germline (reference sequence).

This receptor was obtained from a woman aged 25 to 39 who had been exposed to COVID-19. Input material: PBMCs or T cells enriched from blood (not recorded which). The chain carries TRBV27 and TRBJ2-7, with D tentatively TRBD2 (5 bases). In nucleotides, the CDR3 is TGTGCCAGCAGTTTAAGAGCGGAGAACTACGAGCAGTACTTC. Its translation is CASSLRAENYEQYF.